The rows below give T cell receptor beta chains drawn from one sample of a study of cytomegalovirus exposure and HLA in healthy donors. The repertoire was sequenced with immunoSEQ multiplex PCR; TCRdb's copy has only in-frame clones and lacks some. The sample includes more than 15,000 clones, approximately 80% of them seen just once. Source material: PBMCs. All receptors derive from a human donor in good health. The CDR3 runs from the conserved cysteine through the conserved F or W. A D gene is named only where the DNA matches it firmly. Clone size is given for some rows only: seen once, a few or many times, or a class if the clone is expanded.

DNA: TGTGCCAGCAGCCCGGAACAGGGGGTCACCGGGGAGCTGTTTTTT
CDR3: CASSPEQGVTGELFF
size: -
J: TRBJ2-2
D: TRBD1
V: TRBV7-2

DNA: TGCGCCAGCAGCCGCCTTCAGGTGAACACTGAAGCTTTCTTT
CDR3: CASSRLQVNTEAFF
size: once
J: TRBJ1-1
D: -
V: TRBV5-1

DNA: TGCGCCAGCACCGGGACTACCGATACGCAGTATTTT
CDR3: CASTGTTDTQYF
size: -
J: TRBJ2-3
D: TRBD2
V: TRBV5-1

DNA: TGTGCCAGCAGTCCCCTGGAGACAGGGATCAAACTTCAGTACTTC
CDR3: CASSPLETGIKLQYF
size: -
J: TRBJ2-4
D: TRBD1
V: TRBV27

DNA: TGTGCCAGCAGCGCGCGGACAGGGGGCGGTGGCTACACCTTC
CDR3: CASSARTGGGGYTF
size: -
J: TRBJ1-2
D: TRBD1
V: TRBV9

DNA: TGCGCCAGCAGCCAAGAGTATAGAACTAGGGGGCCCGATACGCAGTATTTT
CDR3: CASSQEYRTRGPDTQYF
size: -
J: TRBJ2-3
D: TRBD1
V: TRBV4-1

DNA: TGTGCCAGTAGTATACAGGGGGTTAATCAGCCCCAGCATTTT
CDR3: CASSIQGVNQPQHF
size: -
J: TRBJ1-5
D: TRBD1
V: TRBV19

DNA: TGTGCCAGCAGTGACAGGGTGTCGGGAAACACCATATATTTT
CDR3: CASSDRVSGNTIYF
size: -
J: TRBJ1-3
D: TRBD1
V: TRBV6-6

DNA: TGTGCCAGCAGCTTAGCGGAGGGACTAGCGACGGGGGATGAGCAGTTCTTC
CDR3: CASSLAEGLATGDEQFF
size: -
J: TRBJ2-1
D: TRBD2
V: TRBV7-2

DNA: TGTGCCTGGAGTGTAACGCACCCAGCCTACAATGAGCAGTTCTTC
CDR3: CAWSVTHPAYNEQFF
size: -
J: TRBJ2-1
D: -
V: TRBV30

DNA: TGTGCCAGCAGTCTTTATCGACAGCTACGGGGCTACACCTTC
CDR3: CASSLYRQLRGYTF
size: -
J: TRBJ1-2
D: -
V: TRBV6-5

DNA: TGTGCCAGCAGCCCCCAGGGACTAACAGATACGCAGTATTTT
CDR3: CASSPQGLTDTQYF
size: -
J: TRBJ2-3
D: TRBD2
V: TRBV11-3

DNA: TGTGCCAGGGGGACTAGCGGAGTTTCCTACGAGCAGTACTTC
CDR3: CARGTSGVSYEQYF
size: -
J: TRBJ2-7
D: TRBD2
V: TRBV2

DNA: TGCGCCAGCAGAAGAGCGGGGGGGAACAATGAGCAGTTCTTC
CDR3: CASRRAGGNNEQFF
size: once
J: TRBJ2-1
D: TRBD2
V: TRBV10-2

DNA: TGTGCCAGCAGCTTAGGACTAAGGCAAGAGACCCAGTACTTC
CDR3: CASSLGLRQETQYF
size: -
J: TRBJ2-5
D: -
V: TRBV7-6

DNA: TGTGCCAGCAGCCAAGATACCGGGGGAGGGGCAGATACGCAGTATTTT
CDR3: CASSQDTGGGADTQYF
size: -
J: TRBJ2-3
D: TRBD2
V: TRBV4-2

DNA: TGTGCCAGCACCCTCCTAGCGGGGGGCACCAATGAGCAGTTCTTC
CDR3: CASTLLAGGTNEQFF
size: -
J: TRBJ2-1
D: TRBD2
V: TRBV7-9

DNA: TGTGCCAGCAGCGCGTTCGACAATGAGCAGTTCTTC
CDR3: CASSAFDNEQFF
size: -
J: TRBJ2-1
D: -
V: TRBV9

DNA: TGTGCCAGCAGCAAATCCGGGACAGACAACTACAATGAGCAGTTCTTC
CDR3: CASSKSGTDNYNEQFF
size: -
J: TRBJ2-1
D: -
V: TRBV21-1

DNA: TGTGCCAGCAGCTTAGGAACGGTTAGCACAGATACGCAGTATTTT
CDR3: CASSLGTVSTDTQYF
size: -
J: TRBJ2-3
D: -
V: TRBV7-2

DNA: TGTGCCAGCAGCGTAGGGACTAGCGGGGGCTACGAGCAGTACTTC
CDR3: CASSVGTSGGYEQYF
size: -
J: TRBJ2-7
D: TRBD2
V: TRBV9

DNA: TGTGCCAGCAGTCCTCGGGGGGGCACAGATACGCAGTATTTT
CDR3: CASSPRGGTDTQYF
size: -
J: TRBJ2-3
D: TRBD2
V: TRBV6-5

DNA: TGTGCCAGCAGCGGACAGGGTTGGTCCTACGAGCAGTACTTC
CDR3: CASSGQGWSYEQYF
size: -
J: TRBJ2-7
D: TRBD1
V: TRBV6-5

DNA: TGTGCCTGGAGTGTACAGGGTACTAGCAATCAGCCCCAGCATTTT
CDR3: CAWSVQGTSNQPQHF
size: -
J: TRBJ1-5
D: -
V: TRBV30

DNA: TGTGCCTGGATCTTGGGGGACTCCCAAGAGACCCAGTACTTC
CDR3: CAWILGDSQETQYF
size: -
J: TRBJ2-5
D: -
V: TRBV30

DNA: TGTGCCAGCAGTTTAGATGGGGCGGCCGGGGAGCTGTTTTTT
CDR3: CASSLDGAAGELFF
size: -
J: TRBJ2-2
D: -
V: TRBV27

DNA: TGTGCCAGTAGTGCCGGGTCAGGGGGATCCTACGAGCAGTACTTC
CDR3: CASSAGSGGSYEQYF
size: -
J: TRBJ2-7
D: TRBD1
V: TRBV19

DNA: TGTGCCAGCAGCTATGCAGGGGGCGCTTTCCAGTACTTC
CDR3: CASSYAGGAFQYF
size: -
J: TRBJ2-5
D: TRBD1
V: TRBV7-2

DNA: TGTGCCAGCATCCCCCATCCGGGACTGTACTACGAGCAGTACTTC
CDR3: CASIPHPGLYYEQYF
size: -
J: TRBJ2-7
D: -
V: TRBV28

DNA: TGTGCCAGCAGCACCAGAATGATCGATATAGATACGCAGTATTTT
CDR3: CASSTRMIDIDTQYF
size: -
J: TRBJ2-3
D: -
V: TRBV7-2

DNA: TGTGCCAGCAGGGAAGGACAGGCTTATGGCTACACCTTC
CDR3: CASREGQAYGYTF
size: -
J: TRBJ1-2
D: TRBD1
V: TRBV6-5

DNA: TGTGCCAGTAGTATAACTGTTGGGGCATACGAGCAGTACTTC
CDR3: CASSITVGAYEQYF
size: -
J: TRBJ2-7
D: -
V: TRBV19

DNA: TGCAGCGTGGAGGACAGGGGGCGGAACGAGCAGTACTTC
CDR3: CSVEDRGRNEQYF
size: -
J: TRBJ2-7
D: TRBD1
V: TRBV29-1

DNA: TGTGCCAGCAGCTCGTTGACGGGTTACACTGAAGCTTTCTTT
CDR3: CASSSLTGYTEAFF
size: -
J: TRBJ1-1
D: -
V: TRBV7-9

DNA: TGTGCCAGCAGCTTAGGAGGGGCGGGGGCAGATACGCAGTATTTT
CDR3: CASSLGGAGADTQYF
size: -
J: TRBJ2-3
D: TRBD2
V: TRBV7-3

DNA: TGTGCCAGTAGTATTTGGGGACAGGCCCTACGGGGCTACACCTTC
CDR3: CASSIWGQALRGYTF
size: -
J: TRBJ1-2
D: TRBD1
V: TRBV19

DNA: TGCGCCAGCAGCTTTGGGGGGGAAGGTGAAAAACTGTTTTTT
CDR3: CASSFGGEGEKLFF
size: -
J: TRBJ1-4
D: -
V: TRBV5-1

DNA: TGTGCCAGCAGCCAAGAAAGCGGGAGTTACGACGAGCAGTACTTC
CDR3: CASSQESGSYDEQYF
size: -
J: TRBJ2-7
D: TRBD2
V: TRBV4-2

DNA: TGTGCCAGCGGGCACAGGGGTGAAAAACTGTTTTTT
CDR3: CASGHRGEKLFF
size: -
J: TRBJ1-4
D: TRBD1
V: TRBV6-5

DNA: TGTGCCAGCAGCTTAGGGGAGGGAGGTTCGAACACCGGGGAGCTGTTTTTT
CDR3: CASSLGEGGSNTGELFF
size: once
J: TRBJ2-2
D: TRBD2
V: TRBV7-2

DNA: TGCGCCAGCAGCCATCCCCCCTCCCGGGGGGGCCCCAGTGAGCAGTTCTTC
CDR3: CASSHPPSRGGPSEQFF
size: -
J: TRBJ2-1
D: TRBD2
V: TRBV4-1

DNA: TGTGCCACCGGTTCTAGCGGTAAAGAGACCCAGTACTTC
CDR3: CATGSSGKETQYF
size: -
J: TRBJ2-5
D: TRBD2
V: TRBV11-1

DNA: TGTGCCAGCAGTTTTCTCCCTTCCAGCAGGGTGGAAGGCTACACCTTC
CDR3: CASSFLPSSRVEGYTF
size: -
J: TRBJ1-2
D: -
V: TRBV28

DNA: TGCAGCGCAGCCCGGGACAGGGGGTCCGAGCAGTACTTC
CDR3: CSAARDRGSEQYF
size: -
J: TRBJ2-7
D: TRBD1
V: TRBV29-1

DNA: TGTGCCAGCAGCTTAGGGAGTAGCGGGGGGCAAGAGACCCAGTACTTC
CDR3: CASSLGSSGGQETQYF
size: -
J: TRBJ2-5
D: TRBD2
V: TRBV7-2